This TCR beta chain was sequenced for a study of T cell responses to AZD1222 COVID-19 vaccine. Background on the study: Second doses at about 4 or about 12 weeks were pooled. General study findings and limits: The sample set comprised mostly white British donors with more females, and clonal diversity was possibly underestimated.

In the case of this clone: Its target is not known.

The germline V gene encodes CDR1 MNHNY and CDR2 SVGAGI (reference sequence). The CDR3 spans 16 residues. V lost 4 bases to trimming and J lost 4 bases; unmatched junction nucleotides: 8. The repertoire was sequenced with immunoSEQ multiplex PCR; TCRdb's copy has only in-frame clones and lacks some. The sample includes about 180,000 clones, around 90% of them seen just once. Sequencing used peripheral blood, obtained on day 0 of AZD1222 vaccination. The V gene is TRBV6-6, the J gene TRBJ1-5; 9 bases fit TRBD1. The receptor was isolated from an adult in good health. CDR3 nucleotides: TGTGCCAGCAGTTTTCCCTCGACAGGGGGTAATCAGCCCCAGCATTTT. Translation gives CASSFPSTGGNQPQHF.